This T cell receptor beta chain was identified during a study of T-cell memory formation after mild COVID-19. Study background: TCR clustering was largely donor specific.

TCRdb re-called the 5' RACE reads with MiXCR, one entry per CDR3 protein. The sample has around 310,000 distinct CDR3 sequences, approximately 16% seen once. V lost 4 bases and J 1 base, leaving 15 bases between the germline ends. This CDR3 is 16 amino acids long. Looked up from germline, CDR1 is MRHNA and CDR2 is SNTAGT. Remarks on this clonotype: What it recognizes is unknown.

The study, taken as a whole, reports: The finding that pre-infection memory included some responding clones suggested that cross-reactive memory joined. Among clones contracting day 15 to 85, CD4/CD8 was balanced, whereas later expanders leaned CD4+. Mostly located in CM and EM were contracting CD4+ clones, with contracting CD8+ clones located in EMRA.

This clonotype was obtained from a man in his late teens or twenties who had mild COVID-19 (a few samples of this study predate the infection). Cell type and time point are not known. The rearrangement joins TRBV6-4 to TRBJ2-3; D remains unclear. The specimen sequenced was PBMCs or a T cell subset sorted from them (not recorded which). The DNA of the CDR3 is TGTGCCAGCAGTGCCACCCCCACGGGCGGCACAGATACGCAGTATTTT. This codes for CASSATPTGGTDTQYF.